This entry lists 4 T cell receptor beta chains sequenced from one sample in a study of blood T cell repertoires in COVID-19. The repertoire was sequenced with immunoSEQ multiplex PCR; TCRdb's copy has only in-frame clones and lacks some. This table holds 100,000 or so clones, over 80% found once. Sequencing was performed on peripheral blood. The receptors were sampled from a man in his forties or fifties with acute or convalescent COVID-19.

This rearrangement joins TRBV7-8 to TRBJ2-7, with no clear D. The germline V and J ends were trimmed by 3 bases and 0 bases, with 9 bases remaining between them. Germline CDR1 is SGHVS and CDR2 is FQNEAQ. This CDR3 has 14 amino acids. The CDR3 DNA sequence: TGTGCCAGCAGCTTTTCTCGGTCCTCCTACGAGCAGTACTTC. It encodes CASSFSRSSYEQYF.

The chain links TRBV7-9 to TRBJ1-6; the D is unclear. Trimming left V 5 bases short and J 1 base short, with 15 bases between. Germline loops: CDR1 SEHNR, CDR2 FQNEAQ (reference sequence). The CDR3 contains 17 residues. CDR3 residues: CASSPAGVGSYNSPLHF. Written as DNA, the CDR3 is TGTGCCAGCAGCCCTGCCGGGGTCGGGTCCTATAATTCACCCCTCCACTTT. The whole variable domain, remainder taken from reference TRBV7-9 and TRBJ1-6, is DTGVSQNPRHKITKRGQNVTFRCDPISEHNRLYWYRQTLGQGPEFLTYFQNEAQLEKSRLLSDRFSAERPKGSFSTLEIQRTEQGDSAMYLCASSPAGVGSYNSPLHFGNGTRLTVT.

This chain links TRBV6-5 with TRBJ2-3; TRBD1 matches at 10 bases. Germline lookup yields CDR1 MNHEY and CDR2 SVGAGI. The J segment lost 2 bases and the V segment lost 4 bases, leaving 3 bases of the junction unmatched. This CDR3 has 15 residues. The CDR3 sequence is CASSSGQGYTDTQYF. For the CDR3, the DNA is TGTGCCAGCAGTTCGGGACAGGGGTACACAGATACGCAGTATTTT.

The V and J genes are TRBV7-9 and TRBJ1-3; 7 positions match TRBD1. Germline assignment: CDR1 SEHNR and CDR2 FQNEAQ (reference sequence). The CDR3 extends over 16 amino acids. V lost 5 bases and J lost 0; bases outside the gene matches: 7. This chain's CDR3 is CASSRPGQDSGNTIYF. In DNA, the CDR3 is TGTGCCAGCAGCCGTCCCGGACAGGACTCTGGAAACACCATATATTTT.